The sample holds one count of the clone carrying this T cell receptor beta chain. Its antigen is as yet unknown. Sequencing was performed with immunoSEQ multiplex PCR; in TCRdb, only in-frame clones are kept and a portion is missing. The data contain fewer than 120,000 clones, roughly 87% of them singletons. This entry is derived from a study of cytomegalovirus exposure and HLA in healthy donors. Overall study findings and caveats: Diagnosis of cytomegalovirus status made by the classifier reportedly showed high specificity and sensitivity.

From germline, CDR1 is LNHDA and CDR2 SQIVND (reference sequence). This CDR3 has 14 residues. V lost 2 bases and J lost 4; bases outside the gene matches: 5. Source material: PBMCs. The chain recombines TRBV19 with TRBJ2-7, with TRBD1 matching over 7 bases. This clonotype originated in a woman younger than 35 in good health and CMV-seronegative. The CDR3 sequence is CASSILGQAYEQYF. The CDR3 bases are TGTGCCAGTAGTATATTAGGACAGGCGTACGAGCAGTACTTC.